This T cell receptor beta chain came from a study of quantifying T cell responses using KT2 cells. About the study: RNA was reverse transcribed with TCR alpha and beta constant-region primers.

An oligo carrying a UMI was ligated to the cDNA 3' end. An equimolar mix of RC1.1 and RC1.2 primed the beta chain across TRBC1 and TRBC2. TCRdb recomputed calls from the UMI-ligation and nested PCR reads with MiXCR, one row per CDR3 protein. The sample lists fewer than 45,000 distinct CDR3 sequences, 15% to 20% occurring once. Remarks on this clonotype: Its specificity is not known.

Study-level points and caveats: At about one KT2 cell per 100,000 PBMC, KT2 sequences were still detected.

Specimen: PBMCs spiked with cells of the T cell clone KT2. The sequence came from a human donor.

The chain's CDR3 is CSAVLGQGLREQYF. The CDR3 DNA sequence: TGCAGTGCCGTACTAGGACAGGGATTGCGCGAGCAGTACTTC. The gene calls are TRBV20-1 and TRBJ2-7; 8 nucleotides line up with TRBD1. The CDR3 spans 14 residues. The V gene end was trimmed by 6 bases and the J gene end by 6 bases; junction bases not matched to a gene: 13. The V gene's germline CDR1 is DFQATT and CDR2 SNEGSKA (reference sequence).